This T cell receptor beta chain was profiled in a study of CD8+CD57+ T cells in acquired aplastic anemia (dated by TCRdb to the late 2010s). Concerning the study at large: On average, sorted CD4+ and CD8+ cells yielded roughly 3.4 ug of extracted DNA, with a range of about 0.17 to 27.4 ug. For healthy donor samples, the average read count was about 9.9 million for CD4+ cells and approximately 11 million for CD8+ cells.

What the research found in general, with its limitations: Roughly 31 CD8+ CDR3 sequences were shared between patients and controls but appeared highly expressed in patients and within their immunodominant clones. CD8+ Simpson's diversity did not differ significantly between patients and healthy controls (P=0.060).

The study deep-sequenced TCR repertoires of sorted CD4+ and CD8+ blood T cells from severe aplastic anemia patients and healthy subjects. Ficoll-Paque density gradient centrifugation was used to isolate peripheral blood mononuclear cells. CD4+ and CD8+ T cells were sorted by FACS or magnetic beads before DNA extraction. Genomic DNA served as template for TCR beta VDJ combination and CDR3 sequence profiling. An Illumina HiSeq 2000 was used for TCR repertoire sequencing. Turning to the authors' computational methods: TRBV/TRBJ rearrangement plots, CDR3 size and DJ length profiles, and Simpson's diversity index were used to evaluate the repertoires. The most abundant DNA sequence in the deep sequencing data was taken as the immunodominant clone. CDR3 amino acid sequences were screened for sharing across subjects and were compared with published repertoires and the VDJdb database. Using fastp at Q25 and MiXCR, TCRdb reprocessed the public reads and kept productive beta chains. Every entry covers one CDR3 protein and lists the most common genes and DNA from its rows. In this record, the V and J calls reflect TCRdb's handling and not the investigators' own analysis. This sample lists around 140,000 distinct CDR3 sequences; around two fifths were detected once. 8% to 8.5% of the sample rests with the top ten.

This clonotype was seen repeatedly, ten times or more. Its specific antigen is unknown. No base quality information exists; no much larger clone differs at one position. The clonotype was recovered from a human donor in good health, serving as a control. Sequencing was done on a sample of sorted CD4+, CD8+, or CD8+CD57+ T cells (not recorded which) from PBMCs.

Here the CDR3 is given as CASSLLGGDNSPLHF. The DNA sequence is TGTGCCAGCAGCCTACTCGGGGGTGATAATTCACCCCTCCACTTT. The chain couples TRBV11-2 to TRBJ1-6; the best D guess is TRBD1, with 5 bases matching. Based on the germline V gene, the CDR1 and CDR2 sequences are SGHAT and FQNNGV. CDR3 length: 15 amino acids, cysteine to phenylalanine. The entry retains the CDR3 DNA only, 45 bases that are in frame from base 1. V is shortened by 5 bases, J by 5 bases, and the region joining them spans 13 bases.